The 20 T cell receptor beta chains reported below all come from one sample, sequenced in a study of T cell changes during pregnancy in multiple sclerosis. Produced via immunoSEQ multiplex PCR; TCRdb's table is partial and in-frame only. The sample lists 15,000 to 20,000 clones, approximately 91% occurring once. The input for sequencing was CD8+ T cells from peripheral blood mononuclear cells, taken after pregnancy. These receptors were collected from a female donor in good health, enrolled as a control in a pregnancy study.

A remark on this clone: The CDR3 end shows no conserved phenylalanine or tryptophan, and so a read error is likely. The CDR3 sequence: CASSRQSSYEQYL. CDR3 coding DNA: TGTGCCAGCAGCCGACAGAGCTCCTACGAGCAGTACCTC. The rearrangement links TRBV5-6 to TRBJ2-7, with D maybe TRBD1 (5 bases). V was pared by 4 bases and J by 0 bases, with 8 bases between. Germline V lookup: CDR1 SGHDT, CDR2 YYEEEE. This CDR3 has 13 amino acids.

The chain recombines TRBV9 with TRBJ2-3, with D perhaps matching TRBD2 (7 bases). Trimming removed 4 bases at V and 4 bases at J, with 19 bases between. The germline V gene encodes CDR1 SGDLS and CDR2 YYNGEE. CDR3 length: 16 residues. The CDR3 sequence: CASSPEGGGGADTQYF. CDR3 DNA: TGTGCCAGCAGCCCCGAGGGCGGCGGGGGCGCAGATACGCAGTATTTT.

This clone has more than one count but fewer than ten. The CDR3, as DNA: TGTGCCAGCAGCCGGGACAGTTCGAACACTGAAGCTTTCTTT. Amino acid sequence: CASSRDSSNTEAFF. This chain links TRBV5-6 with TRBJ1-1; 7 bases align to TRBD1. Per the germline V gene, CDR1 is SGHDT and CDR2 is YYEEEE. The trim removed 4 bases at V and 1 base at J, leaving 4 bases unmatched. CDR3 length: 14 amino acids.

This sequence joins TRBV27 and TRBJ2-7; 9 bases line up with TRBD2. Trimming removed 7 bases from V and 3 bases from J; junction bases left unmatched: 7. Germline V CDR1 and CDR2: MNHEY, SMNVEV (reference sequence). This CDR3 has 14 residues. CDR3 sequence reads: CASNLAGPNYEQYF. CDR3 nucleotides: TGTGCCAGCAACCTAGCGGGACCAAACTACGAGCAGTACTTC.

As concerns this clone: Distinct nucleotide sequences in the sample also encode this CDR3. The J gene is TRBJ2-1, the V gene TRBV5-1, with 7 bases fitting TRBD2. Losses at the gene ends were 7 bases for V and 2 bases for J; bases not matched to a gene: 12. Germline-derived CDR1 and CDR2 are SGHRS and YFSETQ. This CDR3 has 16 amino acids. The DNA of the CDR3 is TGCGCCAGCGCCCCGGGGGGTGGGGGAACCTACAATGAGCAGTTCTTC. Translated, it gives CASAPGGGGTYNEQFF.

This chain uses TRBV2 with TRBJ2-3; TRBD2 matches at 8 bases. This CDR3 has 15 amino acids. The germline V gene encodes CDR1 SNHLY and CDR2 FYNNEI. Trimming cost V 8 bases and J 1 base; bases outside gene matches: 8. The CDR3 is CASLGDGGGTDTQYF. The CDR3 coding sequence is TGTGCCAGCCTCGGGGACGGGGGGGGCACAGATACGCAGTATTTT.

The chain joins TRBV18 to TRBJ1-1; 12 bases are shared with TRBD1. This CDR3 is 18 amino acids long. CDR1 is KGHSH and CDR2 is LQKENI in the germline V gene. V gave up 0 bases and J gave up 7 bases; unmatched junction bases: 12. Here the CDR3 reads CASSPPPGQGARNNEAFF. In DNA form, the CDR3 reads TGTGCCAGCTCACCACCCCCGGGACAGGGGGCAAGGAATAATGAAGCTTTCTTT.

Only one count was recorded for this clone. The V and J genes are TRBV2 and TRBJ2-1; 9 nucleotides agree with TRBD2. Germline V CDR1 and CDR2: SNHLY, FYNNEI. The CDR3 loop spans 14 amino acids. V was pared by 5 bases and J by 9 bases, with 8 bases of the junction left unmatched. The CDR3 sequence is CASSSVLAGGEQFF. The CDR3 nucleotides are TGTGCCAGCAGTTCTGTACTAGCGGGTGGTGAGCAGTTCTTC.

The V and J genes are TRBV7-9 and TRBJ1-3; no clear D gene. V shed 2 bases and J shed 0 bases, with 8 bases lying between them. The CDR3 loop spans 15 amino acids. Germline V gene sequence: CDR1 SEHNR, CDR2 FQNEAQ (reference sequence). The CDR3 loop is CASSLRAISGNTIYF. The CDR3, as DNA: TGTGCCAGCAGCTTACGTGCTATCTCTGGAAACACCATATATTTT.

The V and J genes are TRBV11-1 and TRBJ2-1, with D possibly matching TRBD2 (6 bases). Germline V gives CDR1 SGHAT, CDR2 FQDESV (reference sequence). There are 19 residues in the CDR3. The V gene lost 5 bases and the J gene lost 0 bases, with 23 bases spanning the gap. This CDR3 reads CASSPGGAINWSSYNEQFF. CDR3 in DNA: TGTGCCAGCAGCCCCGGGGGAGCAATAAACTGGAGCTCCTACAATGAGCAGTTCTTC. Complete variable domain (other parts from reference TRBV11-1 and TRBJ2-1): EAEVAQSPRYKITEKSQAVAFWCDPISGHATLYWYRQILGQGPELLVQFQDESVVDDSQLPKDRFSAERLKGVDSTLKIQPAELGDSAMYLCASSPGGAINWSSYNEQFFGPGTRLTVL.

The chain links TRBV6-5 to TRBJ1-2, with 10 bases that match TRBD1. The CDR3 consists of 14 residues. The trim removed 7 bases at V and 6 bases at J, leaving 8 bases unmatched. CDR1 is MNHEY and CDR2 is SVGAGI in the germline V gene. This CDR3 reads CASTEGQGKDGYTF. The CDR3 region has the DNA TGTGCCAGCACCGAGGGACAGGGGAAGGATGGCTACACCTTC.

The chain uses TRBV4-1 and TRBJ2-1; D unclear. This CDR3 spans 16 amino acids. Germline CDR1 and CDR2: MGHRA and YSYEKL. Between the trimmed V and J ends, which lost 2 bases and 4 bases, there was a span of 15 bases. CDR3 DNA: TGCGCCAGCAGCCAACCCGACTCTACCAAATACAATGAGCAGTTCTTC. Its protein is CASSQPDSTKYNEQFF.

The chain is built from TRBV5-1 and TRBJ1-1, with TRBD1 identical over 8 bases. Trimming at V came to 4 bases and at J to 5 bases, leaving 7 bases not matched to a gene. Looked up from germline, CDR1 is SGHRS and CDR2 is YFSETQ. The CDR3 is 14 amino acids. CDR3 loop: CASSPGQGGTEAFF. Written as DNA, the CDR3 is TGCGCCAGCAGCCCCGGACAGGGAGGGACTGAAGCTTTCTTT.

The chain has TRBV7-9 and TRBJ1-2; TRBD1 might be the D (6 bases). CDR3 length equals 14 residues. V was shortened by 5 bases and J by 6 bases, with 16 bases between the two germline ends. CDR1 is SEHNR and CDR2 is FQNEAQ in the germline V gene (reference sequence). In DNA, the CDR3 is TGTGCCAGCAGCAAGGACAGTTCGATGGATGGCTACACCTTC. This encodes CASSKDSSMDGYTF.

This rearrangement joins TRBV27 to TRBJ1-1, with D perhaps matching TRBD1 (6 bases). CDR1 is MNHEY, CDR2 SMNVEV, per germline (reference sequence). V lost 6 bases and J lost 5, with 13 bases in between. This CDR3 is built from 13 residues. Here the CDR3 DNA reads TGTGCCAGCAGCTCCGGACAGATGACTGAAGCTTTCTTT. Translation: CASSSGQMTEAFF.

V usage is TRBV13 and J usage is TRBJ1-1; D is perhaps TRBD1 (5 bases). Trimming removed 3 bases from V and 5 bases from J, with 10 bases in between. The CDR3 consists of 13 residues. CDR1 and CDR2 from the germline V gene are PRHDT and FYEKMQ (reference sequence). The CDR3 loop reads CASSFQGRTEAFF. The DNA of the CDR3 is TGTGCCAGCAGCTTTCAGGGTAGGACTGAAGCTTTCTTT.

This clone was detected once. The chain links TRBV10-3 to TRBJ2-5; maybe TRBD2 (6 bases). The J call could be wrong; TRBJ2-7 is a better fit for the DNA end. The CDR3 sequence is 13 residues long. Germline CDR1 and CDR2: ENHRY and SYGVKD. The CDR3 nucleotides are TGTGCCATCAGGTCGGGGGAAGATGACGAGCAGTACTTC. This sequence encodes CAIRSGEDDEQYF.

The rearrangement joins TRBV6-6 to TRBJ1-1, with D tentatively TRBD1 (6 bases). Germline-derived CDR1 and CDR2 are MNHNY and SVGAGI (reference sequence). The V end lost 0 bases, the J end lost 4 bases, and 15 bases lay between the germline ends. The CDR3 loop spans 16 amino acids. CDR3: CASSYSIQGEGTEAFF. Here the CDR3 DNA reads TGTGCCAGCAGTTACTCAATACAGGGAGAGGGCACTGAAGCTTTCTTT.

This sequence joins TRBV30 and TRBJ2-3, with 7 bases aligning to TRBD2. The CDR3 totals 15 residues. Trimming cost V 5 bases and J 1 base; bases outside gene matches: 9. Germline values: CDR1 GTSNPN, CDR2 SVGIG (reference sequence). CDR3 region: CAWRPLLAGTDTQYF. CDR3 sequence (DNA): TGTGCCTGGCGTCCCCTGCTAGCGGGCACAGATACGCAGTATTTT.

J is TRBJ1-3 and V is TRBV5-1; TRBD1 matches 7 bases. The germline gives CDR1 SGHRS, CDR2 YFSETQ. CDR3 length: 15 residues. The trim removed 4 bases at V and 2 bases at J, leaving 6 bases unmatched. This CDR3 reads CASSRDRVAGNTIYF. CDR3 nucleotides: TGCGCCAGCAGCCGAGACAGGGTCGCTGGAAACACCATATATTTT.